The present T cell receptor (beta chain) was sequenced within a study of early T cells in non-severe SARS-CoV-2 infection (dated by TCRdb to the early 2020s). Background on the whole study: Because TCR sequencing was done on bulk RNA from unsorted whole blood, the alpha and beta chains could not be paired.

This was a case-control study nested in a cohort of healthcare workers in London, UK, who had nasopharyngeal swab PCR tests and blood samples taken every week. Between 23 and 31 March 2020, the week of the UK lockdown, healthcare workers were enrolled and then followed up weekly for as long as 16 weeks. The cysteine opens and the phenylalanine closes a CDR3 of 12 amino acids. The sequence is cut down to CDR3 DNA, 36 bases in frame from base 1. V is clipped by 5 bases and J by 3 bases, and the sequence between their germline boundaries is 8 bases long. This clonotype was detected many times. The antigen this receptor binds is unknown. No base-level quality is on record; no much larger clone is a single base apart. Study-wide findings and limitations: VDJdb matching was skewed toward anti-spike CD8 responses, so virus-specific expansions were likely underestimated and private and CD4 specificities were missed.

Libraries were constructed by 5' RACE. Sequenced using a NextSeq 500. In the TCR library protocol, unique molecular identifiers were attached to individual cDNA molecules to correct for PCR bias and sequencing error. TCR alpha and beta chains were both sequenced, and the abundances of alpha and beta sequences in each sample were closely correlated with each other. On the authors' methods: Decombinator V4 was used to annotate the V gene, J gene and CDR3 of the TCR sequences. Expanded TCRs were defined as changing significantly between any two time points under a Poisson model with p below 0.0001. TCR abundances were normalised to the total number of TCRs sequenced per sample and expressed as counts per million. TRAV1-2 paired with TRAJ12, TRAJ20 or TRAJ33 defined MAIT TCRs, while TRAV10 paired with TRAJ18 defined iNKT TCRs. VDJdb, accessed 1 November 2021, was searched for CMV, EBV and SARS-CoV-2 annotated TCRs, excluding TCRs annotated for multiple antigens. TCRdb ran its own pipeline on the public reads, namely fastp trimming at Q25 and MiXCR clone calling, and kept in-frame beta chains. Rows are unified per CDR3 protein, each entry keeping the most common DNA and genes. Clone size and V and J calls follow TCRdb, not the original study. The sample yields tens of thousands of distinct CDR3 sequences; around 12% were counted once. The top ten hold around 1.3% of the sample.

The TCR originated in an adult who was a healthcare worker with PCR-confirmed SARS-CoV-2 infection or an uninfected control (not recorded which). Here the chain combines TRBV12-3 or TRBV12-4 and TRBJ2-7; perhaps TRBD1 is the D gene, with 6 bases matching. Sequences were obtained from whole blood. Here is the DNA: TGTGCCAGCAGTAGGGACAACTACGAGCAGTACTTC. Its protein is CASSRDNYEQYF.